This T cell receptor (beta chain) is from a study of blood T cell repertoires in COVID-19. Across the study: The study drew acute and convalescent COVID-19 samples from the United States, Italy and Spain. T cells, B-cell-depleted T cells, or PBMCs provided the cDNA or gDNA that served as material.

The V end lost 7 bases, the J end lost 7 bases, and 17 bases lay between the germline ends. Germline assignment: CDR1 MNHNY and CDR2 SVGAGI (reference sequence). CDR3 length: 15 amino acids. In the original workflow: From reference gene primer amplification, estimates of nucleated cell counts were derived. Measured with immunoSEQ multiplex PCR; TCRdb has only the in-frame clones, and not every one. V, J and clone size derive from that table, while D and trimming were established from the DNA sequence. The sample records hundreds of thousands of clones, roughly 85% being singletons. J is TRBJ1-6 and V is TRBV6-6, with D tentatively TRBD1 (6 bases). The sequence was collected from a human donor in a cohort sampled during active COVID-19. The sequenced material came from peripheral blood. The DNA for the CDR3 is TGTGCCAGCACCCTACTAGGACAGCTAAATTCACCCCTCCACTTT. Translation gives CASTLLGQLNSPLHF.